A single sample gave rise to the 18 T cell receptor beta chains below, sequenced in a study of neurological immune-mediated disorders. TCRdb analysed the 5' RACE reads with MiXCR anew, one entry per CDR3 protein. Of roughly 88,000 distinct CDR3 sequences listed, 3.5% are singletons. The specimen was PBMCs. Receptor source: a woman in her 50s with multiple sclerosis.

The CDR3 region is CSARGRGCSYNEQFF. The CDR3 DNA follows: TGCAGTGCTAGGGGGAGGGGGTGCTCCTACAATGAGCAGTTCTTC. This chain joins TRBV20-1 and TRBJ2-1, with a weak D call TRBD2 (7 bases). Germline-derived CDR1 and CDR2 are DFQATT and SNEGSKA (reference sequence). CDR3 length: 15 residues. Between the trimmed V and J ends, which lost 3 bases and 0 bases, there was a span of 12 bases.

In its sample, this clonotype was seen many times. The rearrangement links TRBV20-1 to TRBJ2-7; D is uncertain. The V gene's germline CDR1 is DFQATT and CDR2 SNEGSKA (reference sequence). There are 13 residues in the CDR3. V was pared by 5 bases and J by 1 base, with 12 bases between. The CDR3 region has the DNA TGCAGTGCTCCGACCTACGAGTCCTACGAGCAGTACTTC. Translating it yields CSAPTYESYEQYF.

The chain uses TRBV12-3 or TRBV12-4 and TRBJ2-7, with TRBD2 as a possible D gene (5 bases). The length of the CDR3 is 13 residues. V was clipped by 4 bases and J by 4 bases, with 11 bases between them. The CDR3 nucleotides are TGTGCCAGCAGTTCCGGGAAAGGATACGAGCAGTACTTC. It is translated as CASSSGKGYEQYF.

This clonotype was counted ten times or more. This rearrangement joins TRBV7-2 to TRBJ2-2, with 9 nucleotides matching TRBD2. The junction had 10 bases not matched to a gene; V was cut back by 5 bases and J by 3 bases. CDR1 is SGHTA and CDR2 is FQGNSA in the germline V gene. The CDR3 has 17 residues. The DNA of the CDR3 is TGTGCCAGCAGCCTCTCGCGCCTAGCGGGGTACACCGGGGAGCTGTTTTTT. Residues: CASSLSRLAGYTGELFF. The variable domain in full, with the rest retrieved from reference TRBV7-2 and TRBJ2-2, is GAGVSQSPSNKVTEKGKDVELRCDPISGHTALYWYRQSLGQGLEFLIYFQGNSAPDKSGLPSDRFSAERTGGSVSTLTIQRTQQEDSAVYLCASSLSRLAGYTGELFFGEGSRLTVL.

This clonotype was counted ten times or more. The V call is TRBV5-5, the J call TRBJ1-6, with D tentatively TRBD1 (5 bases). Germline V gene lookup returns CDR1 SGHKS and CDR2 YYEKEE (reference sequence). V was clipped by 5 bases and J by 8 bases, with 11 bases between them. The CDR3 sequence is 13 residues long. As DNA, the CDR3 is TGTGCCAGCAGAACCAGGGCTGATTCACCCCTCCACTTT. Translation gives CASRTRADSPLHF.

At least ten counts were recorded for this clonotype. This CDR3 is CASSFNRQPQHF. DNA of the CDR3: TGTGCCAGCAGTTTCAACAGACAGCCCCAGCATTTT. The rearrangement joins TRBV12-3 or TRBV12-4 to TRBJ1-5; D unresolved. This CDR3 spans 12 amino acids. With 3 bases removed from V and 7 bases from J, the gap between germline ends came to 7 bases.

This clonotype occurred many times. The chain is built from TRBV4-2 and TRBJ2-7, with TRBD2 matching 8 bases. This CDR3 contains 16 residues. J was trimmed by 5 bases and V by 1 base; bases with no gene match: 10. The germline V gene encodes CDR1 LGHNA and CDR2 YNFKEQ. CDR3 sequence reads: CASSQGAGGALNEQYF. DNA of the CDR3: TGTGCCAGCAGCCAAGGAGCCGGGGGGGCTCTAAACGAGCAGTACTTC.

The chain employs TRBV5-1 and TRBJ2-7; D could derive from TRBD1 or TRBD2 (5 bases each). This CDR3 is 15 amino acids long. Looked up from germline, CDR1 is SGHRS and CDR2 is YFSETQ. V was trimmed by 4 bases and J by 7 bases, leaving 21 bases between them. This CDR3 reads CASSTSGTKPKEQYF. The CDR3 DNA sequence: TGCGCCAGCAGCACTTCCGGGACCAAGCCTAAAGAGCAGTACTTC.

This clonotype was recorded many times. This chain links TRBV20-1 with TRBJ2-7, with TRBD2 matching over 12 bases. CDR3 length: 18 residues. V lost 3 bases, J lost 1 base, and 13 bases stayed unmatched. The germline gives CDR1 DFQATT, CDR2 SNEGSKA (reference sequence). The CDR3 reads CSASDGTSGPRYSYEQYF. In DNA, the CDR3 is TGCAGTGCTAGCGACGGGACTAGCGGGCCACGATATTCCTACGAGCAGTACTTC.

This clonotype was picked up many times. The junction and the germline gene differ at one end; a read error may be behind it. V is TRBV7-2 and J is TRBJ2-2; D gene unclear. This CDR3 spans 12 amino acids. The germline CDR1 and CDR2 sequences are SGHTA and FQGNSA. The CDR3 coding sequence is TGTGCCAGCAGATTAGGGCACGGGGAGCTGTTTTTT. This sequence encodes CASRLGHGELFF. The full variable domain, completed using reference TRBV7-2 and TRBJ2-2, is GAGVSQSPSNKVTEKGKDVELRCDPISGHTALYWYRQSLGQGLEFLIYFQGNSAPDKSGLPSDRFSAERTGGSVSTLTIQRTQQEDSAVYLCASRLGHGELFFGEGSRLTVL.

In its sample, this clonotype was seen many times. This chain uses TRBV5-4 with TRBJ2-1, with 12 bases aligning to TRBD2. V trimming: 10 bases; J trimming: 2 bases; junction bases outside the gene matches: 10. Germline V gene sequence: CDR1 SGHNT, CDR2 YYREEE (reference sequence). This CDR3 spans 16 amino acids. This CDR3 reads CACGLAGGRAYNEQFF. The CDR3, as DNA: TGTGCCTGCGGGCTAGCGGGGGGGCGTGCCTACAATGAGCAGTTCTTC.

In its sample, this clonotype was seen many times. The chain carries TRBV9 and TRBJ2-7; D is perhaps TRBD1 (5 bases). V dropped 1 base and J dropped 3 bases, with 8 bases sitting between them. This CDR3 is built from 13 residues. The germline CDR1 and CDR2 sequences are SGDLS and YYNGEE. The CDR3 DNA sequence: TGTGCCAGCAGCGTATTGGACAACTACGAGCAGTACTTC. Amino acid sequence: CASSVLDNYEQYF.

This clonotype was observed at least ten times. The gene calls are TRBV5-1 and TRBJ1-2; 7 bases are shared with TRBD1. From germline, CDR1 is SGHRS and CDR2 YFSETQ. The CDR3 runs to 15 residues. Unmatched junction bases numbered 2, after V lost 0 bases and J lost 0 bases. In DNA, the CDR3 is TGCGCCAGCAGCTTGGGAGGGACAGCTAACTATGGCTACACCTTC. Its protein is CASSLGGTANYGYTF.

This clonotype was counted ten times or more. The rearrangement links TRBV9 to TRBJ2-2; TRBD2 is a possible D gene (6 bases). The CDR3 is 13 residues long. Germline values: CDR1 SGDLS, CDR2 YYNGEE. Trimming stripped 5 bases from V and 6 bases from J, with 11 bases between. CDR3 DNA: TGTGCCAGCAGTGGAGGGAAACCCGGGGAGCTGTTTTTT. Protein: CASSGGKPGELFF.

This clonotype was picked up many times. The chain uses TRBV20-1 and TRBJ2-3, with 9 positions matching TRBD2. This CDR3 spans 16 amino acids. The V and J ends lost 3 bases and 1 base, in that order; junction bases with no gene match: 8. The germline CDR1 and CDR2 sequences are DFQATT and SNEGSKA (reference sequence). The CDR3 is CSASPRSGGRTDTQYF. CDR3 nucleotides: TGCAGTGCTAGCCCCCGGAGCGGGGGGCGCACAGATACGCAGTATTTT.

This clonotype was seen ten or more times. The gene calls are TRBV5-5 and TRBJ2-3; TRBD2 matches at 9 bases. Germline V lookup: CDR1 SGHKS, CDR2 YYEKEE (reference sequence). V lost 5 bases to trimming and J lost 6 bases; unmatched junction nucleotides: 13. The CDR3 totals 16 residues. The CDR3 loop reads CASRKRTSEALDTQYF. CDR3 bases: TGTGCCAGCAGAAAAAGGACTAGCGAGGCTTTGGATACGCAGTATTTT. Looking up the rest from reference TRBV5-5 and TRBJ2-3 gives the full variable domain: DAGVTQSPTHLIKTRGQQVTLRCSPISGHKSVSWYQQVLGQGPQFIFQYYEKEERGRGNFPDRFSARQFPNYSSELNVNALLLGDSALYLCASRKRTSEALDTQYFGPGTRLTVL.

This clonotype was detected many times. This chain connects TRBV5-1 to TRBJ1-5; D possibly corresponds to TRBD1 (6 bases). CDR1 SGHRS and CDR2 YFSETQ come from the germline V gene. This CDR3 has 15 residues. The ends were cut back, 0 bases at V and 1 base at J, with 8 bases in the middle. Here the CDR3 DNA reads TGCGCCAGCAGCTTGGGCGGGGGCAGCAATCAGCCCCAGCATTTT. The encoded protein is CASSLGGGSNQPQHF.

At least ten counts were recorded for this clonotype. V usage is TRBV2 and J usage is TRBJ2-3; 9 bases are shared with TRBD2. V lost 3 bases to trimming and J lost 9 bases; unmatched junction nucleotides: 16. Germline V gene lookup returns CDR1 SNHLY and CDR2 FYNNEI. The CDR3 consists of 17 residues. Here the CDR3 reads CASSDTLAGGLLGTQYF. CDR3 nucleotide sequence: TGTGCCAGCAGTGATACTCTGGCGGGGGGGCTTTTGGGCACGCAGTATTTT.